This T cell receptor (beta chain) was identified in a study of shared clonotypes between healthy human individuals. Overall study context: Donors were a couple of women and three men aged 18 to 49.

Some clones are missing from TCRdb's copy, which holds only in-frame ones; the method was immunoSEQ multiplex PCR. The table includes more than 500,000 clones, approximately 94% detected once. The CDR3 loop spans 18 amino acids. Germline V gene lookup returns CDR1 LNHDA and CDR2 SQIVND (reference sequence). V shed 5 bases and J shed 8 bases, with 27 bases lying between them. Every donor, a Caucasian adult, lived in Nashville, Tennessee. The chain links TRBV19 to TRBJ2-2; TRBD2 might be the D (6 bases). The source is a woman aged 30 to 39 in good health. What was sequenced was naive CD4+ T cells sorted from blood. The sample's subset: CD45RA+ positively selected. The chain's CDR3 is CASSSSIRGGPLEGELFF. CDR3 nucleotide sequence: TGTGCCAGTAGTTCCTCGATTAGAGGAGGGCCTTTGGAGGGGGAGCTGTTTTTT. Full variable domain (rest looked up from reference TRBV19 and TRBJ2-2): DGGITQSPKYLFRKEGQNVTLSCEQNLNHDAMYWYRQDPGQGLRLIYYSQIVNDFQKGDIAEGYSVSREKKESFPLTVTSAQKNPTAFYLCASSSSIRGGPLEGELFFGEGSRLTVL.